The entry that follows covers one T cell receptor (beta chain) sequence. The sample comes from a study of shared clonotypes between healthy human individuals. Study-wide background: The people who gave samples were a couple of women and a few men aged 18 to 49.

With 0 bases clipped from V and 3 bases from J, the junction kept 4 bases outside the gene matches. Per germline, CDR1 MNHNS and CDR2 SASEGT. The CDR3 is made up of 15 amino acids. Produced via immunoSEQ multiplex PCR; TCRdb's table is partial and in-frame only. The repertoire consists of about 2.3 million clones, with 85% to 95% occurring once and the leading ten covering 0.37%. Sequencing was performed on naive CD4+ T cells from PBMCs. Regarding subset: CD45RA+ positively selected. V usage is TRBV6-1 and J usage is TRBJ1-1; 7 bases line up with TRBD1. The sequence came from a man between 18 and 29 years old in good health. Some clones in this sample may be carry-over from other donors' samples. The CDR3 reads CASSEAQGGDTEAFF. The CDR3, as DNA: TGTGCCAGCAGTGAAGCTCAGGGGGGGGACACTGAAGCTTTCTTT.